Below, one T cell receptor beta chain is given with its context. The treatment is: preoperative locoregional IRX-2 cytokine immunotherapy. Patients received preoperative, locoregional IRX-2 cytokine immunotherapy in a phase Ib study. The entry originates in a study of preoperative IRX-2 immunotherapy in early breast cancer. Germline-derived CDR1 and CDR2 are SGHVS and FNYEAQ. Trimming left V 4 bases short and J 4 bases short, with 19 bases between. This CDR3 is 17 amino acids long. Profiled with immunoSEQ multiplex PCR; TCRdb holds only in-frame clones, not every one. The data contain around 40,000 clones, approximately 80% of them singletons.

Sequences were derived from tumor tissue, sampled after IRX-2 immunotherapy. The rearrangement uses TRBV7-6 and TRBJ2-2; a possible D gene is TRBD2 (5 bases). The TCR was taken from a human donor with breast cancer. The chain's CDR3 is CASSSDQRQRSTGELFF. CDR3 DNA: TGTGCCAGCAGCTCGGACCAGCGGCAGAGAAGCACCGGGGAGCTGTTTTTT.